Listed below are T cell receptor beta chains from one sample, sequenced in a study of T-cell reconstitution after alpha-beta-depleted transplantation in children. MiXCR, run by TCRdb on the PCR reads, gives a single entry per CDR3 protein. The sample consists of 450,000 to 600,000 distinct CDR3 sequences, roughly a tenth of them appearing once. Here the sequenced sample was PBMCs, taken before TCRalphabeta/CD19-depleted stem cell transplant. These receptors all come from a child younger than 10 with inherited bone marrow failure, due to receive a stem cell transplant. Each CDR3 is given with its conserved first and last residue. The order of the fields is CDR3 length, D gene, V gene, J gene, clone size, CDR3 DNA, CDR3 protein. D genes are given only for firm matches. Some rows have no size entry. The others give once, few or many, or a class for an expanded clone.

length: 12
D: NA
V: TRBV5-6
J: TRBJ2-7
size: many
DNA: TGTGCCAGCAGCTCGGAGCCCCACGAGCAGTACTTC
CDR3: CASSSEPHEQYF

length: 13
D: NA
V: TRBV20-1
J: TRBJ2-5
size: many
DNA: TGCAGTGCTCGCTCGACTTGGCAAGAGACCCAGTACTTC
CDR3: CSARSTWQETQYF

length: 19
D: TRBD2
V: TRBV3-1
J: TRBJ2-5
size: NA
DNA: TGTGCCAGCAGCCTAGTCGGGGGACTAGCGGGTCCCTTTCAAGAGACCCAGTACTTC
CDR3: CASSLVGGLAGPFQETQYF

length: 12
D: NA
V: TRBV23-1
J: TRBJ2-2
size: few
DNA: TGCGCCAGCAGTCGGGAGACCGGGGAGCTGTTTTTT
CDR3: CASSRETGELFF

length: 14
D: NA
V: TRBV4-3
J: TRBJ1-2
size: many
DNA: TGCGCCAGCAGCCAGCCCGGGACCGGGGTGGGCTACACCTTC
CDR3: CASSQPGTGVGYTF

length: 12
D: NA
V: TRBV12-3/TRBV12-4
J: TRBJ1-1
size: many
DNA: TGTGCCAGTAAGAGGGGGATACAGGAAGCTTTCTTT
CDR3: CASKRGIQEAFF

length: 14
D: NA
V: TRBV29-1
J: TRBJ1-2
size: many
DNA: TGCAGCGTTGAAGAGTCGTCGCCTTACTATGGCTACACCTTC
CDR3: CSVEESSPYYGYTF

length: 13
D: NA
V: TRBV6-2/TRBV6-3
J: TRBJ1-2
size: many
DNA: TGTGCCAGCAGTTTCGGGACTAACTATGGCTACACCTTC
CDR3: CASSFGTNYGYTF

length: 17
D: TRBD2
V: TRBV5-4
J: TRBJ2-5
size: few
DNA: TGTGCCAGCAGCTTGTCCGGACTAGCGCGACGCCAAGAGACCCAGTACTTC
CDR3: CASSLSGLARRQETQYF

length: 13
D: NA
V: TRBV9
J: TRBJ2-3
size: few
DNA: TGTGCCAGCAGCGTAGGAGTTTCGGATACGCAGTATTTT
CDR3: CASSVGVSDTQYF

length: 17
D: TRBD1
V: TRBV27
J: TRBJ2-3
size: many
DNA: TGTGCCAGCAGTATCGACAGGGGGACCCAGATCACAGATACGCAGTATTTT
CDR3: CASSIDRGTQITDTQYF

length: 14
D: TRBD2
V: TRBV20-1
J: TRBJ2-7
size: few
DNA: TGCAGTGCTAGGAGGCTAGCGGGAGACGACGAGCAGTACTTC
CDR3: CSARRLAGDDEQYF

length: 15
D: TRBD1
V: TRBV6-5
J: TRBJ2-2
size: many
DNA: TGTGCCAGCAGTTACCCCGGACAGGGGTCCGGGGAGCTGTTTTTT
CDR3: CASSYPGQGSGELFF

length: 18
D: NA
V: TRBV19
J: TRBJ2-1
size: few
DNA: TGTGCCAGTAGTATAAGGGGGTTTAGTGGTAGGGAAAACAATGAGCAGTTCTTC
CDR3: CASSIRGFSGRENNEQFF

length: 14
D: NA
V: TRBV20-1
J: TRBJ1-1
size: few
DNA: TGCAGTGCTAGAGCCGGGGGGGGGAACGCTGAAGCTTTCTTT
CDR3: CSARAGGGNAEAFF

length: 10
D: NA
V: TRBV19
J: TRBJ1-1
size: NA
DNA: TGTGCCAGTAGTGGCACTGAAGCTTTCTTT
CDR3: CASSGTEAFF

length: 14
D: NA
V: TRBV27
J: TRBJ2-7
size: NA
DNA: TGTGCCAGCAGCTATACAGCCCTCTCCTACGAGCAGTACTTC
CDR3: CASSYTALSYEQYF

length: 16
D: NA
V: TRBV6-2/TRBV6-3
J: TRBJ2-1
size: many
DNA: TGTGCCAGCAGTTACTCGATTAGTTACTCCTACAATGAGCAGTTCTTC
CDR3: CASSYSISYSYNEQFF

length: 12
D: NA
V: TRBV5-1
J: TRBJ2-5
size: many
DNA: TGCGCCAGTGACTCGCGTTCAGAGACCCAGTACTTC
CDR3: CASDSRSETQYF

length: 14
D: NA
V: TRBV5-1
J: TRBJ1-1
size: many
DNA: TGCGCCAGCAGCTTGGCGGGGGAACCCACTGAAGCTTTCTTT
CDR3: CASSLAGEPTEAFF

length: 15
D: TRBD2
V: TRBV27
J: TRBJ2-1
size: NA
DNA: TGTGCCAGCAGCGTAGCGGGAGGGTTCTACAATGAGCAGTTCTTC
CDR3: CASSVAGGFYNEQFF

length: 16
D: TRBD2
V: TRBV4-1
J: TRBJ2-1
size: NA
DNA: TGCGCCAGCAGCCAGAGGGAGCGGGAGAGAGGGAATGAGCAGTTCTTC
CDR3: CASSQRERERGNEQFF

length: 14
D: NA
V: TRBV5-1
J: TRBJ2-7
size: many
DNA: TGCGCCAGCAGCTTGAGACAGGAGAACTACGAGCAGTACTTC
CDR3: CASSLRQENYEQYF

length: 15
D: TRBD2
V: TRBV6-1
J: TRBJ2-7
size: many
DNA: TGTGCCAGCAGTACAGGACTAGCGGGAGGAGGGGAGCAGTACTTC
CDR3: CASSTGLAGGGEQYF